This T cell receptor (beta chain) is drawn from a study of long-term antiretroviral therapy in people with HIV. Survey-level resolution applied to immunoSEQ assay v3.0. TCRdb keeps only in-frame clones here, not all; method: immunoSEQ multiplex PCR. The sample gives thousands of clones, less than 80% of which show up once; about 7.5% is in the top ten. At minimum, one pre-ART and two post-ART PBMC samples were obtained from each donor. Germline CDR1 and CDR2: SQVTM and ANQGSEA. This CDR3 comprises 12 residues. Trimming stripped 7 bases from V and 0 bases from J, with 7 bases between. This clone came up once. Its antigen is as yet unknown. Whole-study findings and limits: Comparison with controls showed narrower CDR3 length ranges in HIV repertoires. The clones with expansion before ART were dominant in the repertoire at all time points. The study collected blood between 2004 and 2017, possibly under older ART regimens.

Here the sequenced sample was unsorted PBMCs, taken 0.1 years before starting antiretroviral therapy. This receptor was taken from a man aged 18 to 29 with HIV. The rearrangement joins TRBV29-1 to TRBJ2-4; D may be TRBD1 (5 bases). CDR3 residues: CSATEAKNIQYF. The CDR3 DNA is TGCAGCGCGACAGAAGCCAAAAACATTCAGTACTTC.